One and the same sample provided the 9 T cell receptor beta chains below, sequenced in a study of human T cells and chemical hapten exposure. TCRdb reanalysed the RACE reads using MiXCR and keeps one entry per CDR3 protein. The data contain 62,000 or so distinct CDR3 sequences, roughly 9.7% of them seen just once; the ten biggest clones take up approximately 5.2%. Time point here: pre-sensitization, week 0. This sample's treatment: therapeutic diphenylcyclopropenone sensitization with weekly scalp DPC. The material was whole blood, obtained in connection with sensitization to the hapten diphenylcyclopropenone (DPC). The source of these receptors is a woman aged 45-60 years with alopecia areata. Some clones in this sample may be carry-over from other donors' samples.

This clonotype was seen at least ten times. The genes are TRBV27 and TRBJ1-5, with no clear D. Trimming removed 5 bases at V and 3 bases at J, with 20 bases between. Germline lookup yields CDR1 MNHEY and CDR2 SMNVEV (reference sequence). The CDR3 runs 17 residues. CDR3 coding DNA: TGTGCCAGCAGTCCACAGAATTTCCATCTATTCAATCAGCCCCAGCATTTT. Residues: CASSPQNFHLFNQPQHF.

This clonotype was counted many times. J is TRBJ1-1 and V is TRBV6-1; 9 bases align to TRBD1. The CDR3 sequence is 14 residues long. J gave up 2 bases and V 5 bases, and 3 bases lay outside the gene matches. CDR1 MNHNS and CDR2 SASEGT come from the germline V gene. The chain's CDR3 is CASSLDRGNTEAFF. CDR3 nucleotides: TGTGCCAGCAGTTTGGACAGGGGAAACACTGAAGCTTTCTTT.

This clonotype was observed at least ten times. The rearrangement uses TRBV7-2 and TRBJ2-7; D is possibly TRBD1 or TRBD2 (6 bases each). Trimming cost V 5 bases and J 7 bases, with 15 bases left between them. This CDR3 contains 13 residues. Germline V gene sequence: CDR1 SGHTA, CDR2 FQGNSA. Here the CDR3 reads CASSEGGSTEQYF. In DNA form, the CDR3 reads TGTGCCAGCAGCGAAGGGGGGTCTACGGAGCAGTACTTC.

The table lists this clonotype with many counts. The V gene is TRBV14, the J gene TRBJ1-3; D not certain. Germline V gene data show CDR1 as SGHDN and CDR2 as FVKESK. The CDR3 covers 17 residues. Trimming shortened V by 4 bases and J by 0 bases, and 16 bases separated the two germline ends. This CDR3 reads CASSPRTGSFSGNTIYF. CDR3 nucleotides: TGTGCCAGCAGCCCAAGAACCGGGTCATTCTCTGGAAACACCATATATTTT.

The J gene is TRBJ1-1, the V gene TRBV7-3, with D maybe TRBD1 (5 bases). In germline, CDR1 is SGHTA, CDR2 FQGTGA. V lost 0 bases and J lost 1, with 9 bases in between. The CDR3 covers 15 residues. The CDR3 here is CASSLTGTENTEAFF. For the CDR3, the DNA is TGTGCCAGCAGCTTAACGGGGACGGAGAACACTGAAGCTTTCTTT.

The CDR3 sequence: CASSRTGMETQYF. The DNA for the CDR3 is TGTGCCAGCAGTCGAACAGGGATGGAGACCCAGTACTTC. This chain uses TRBV28 with TRBJ2-5; possibly TRBD1 for D (6 bases). With 5 bases removed from V and 5 bases from J, the gap between germline ends came to 12 bases. Germline loops: CDR1 MDHEN, CDR2 SYDVKM. This CDR3 is built from 13 residues.

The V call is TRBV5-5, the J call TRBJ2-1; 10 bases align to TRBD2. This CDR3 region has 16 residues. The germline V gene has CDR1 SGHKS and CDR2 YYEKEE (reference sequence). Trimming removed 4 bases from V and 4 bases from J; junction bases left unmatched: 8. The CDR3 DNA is TGTGCCAGCAGCACCCGACTAGCGGGTAGTTACAATGAGCAGTTCTTC. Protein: CASSTRLAGSYNEQFF.

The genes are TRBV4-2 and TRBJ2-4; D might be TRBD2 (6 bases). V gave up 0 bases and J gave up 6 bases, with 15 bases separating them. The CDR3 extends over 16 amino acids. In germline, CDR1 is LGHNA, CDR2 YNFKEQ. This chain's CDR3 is CASSQDMYGRGNIQYF. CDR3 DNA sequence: TGTGCCAGCAGCCAAGATATGTACGGGAGAGGAAACATTCAGTACTTC.

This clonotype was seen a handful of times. The CDR3, as DNA: TGTGCCAGCACCCAGGGTAGCGCCTACAATGAGCAGTTCTTC. Its protein is CASTQGSAYNEQFF. The genes are TRBV9 and TRBJ2-1; possibly TRBD1 or TRBD2 for D (5 bases each). Trimming took 6 bases from V and 2 from J, leaving 12 bases between them. The CDR3 is made up of 14 amino acids. Germline V gene data show CDR1 as SGDLS and CDR2 as YYNGEE.